This is a list of T cell receptor beta chains from one sample in a study of T cell repertoires in cytomegalovirus infection. Their target antigens are unknown. MiXCR was run by TCRdb on the reads, yielding one entry per CDR3 protein. The sample includes approximately 730,000 distinct CDR3 sequences, roughly 30% of them seen just once. The sequencing used cultured PBMCs, collected from culture after CMV antigen stimulation. These receptors were obtained from a human donor in good health (CMV status not recorded). Some clones in this sample may be carry-over from other donors' samples. CDR3s leave out the opening cysteine and the closing phenylalanine or tryptophan.

CDR3aa,j_gene,v_gene
ASSFRRVAAEQY,TRBJ2-7,TRBV7-2
SVQENYNSPLH,TRBJ1-6,TRBV29-1
ASTPGGRTGELF,TRBJ2-2,TRBV12-3/TRBV12-4
SATTPGGGAADTQY,TRBJ2-3,TRBV20-1
ASSYPGLVGNEQF,TRBJ2-1,TRBV6-6
ASRPPGGGAGGTQY,TRBJ2-5,TRBV7-2
ASSAAGRDNSPLH,TRBJ1-6,TRBV25-1
ASSEAPGAAGELF,TRBJ2-2,TRBV6-1
SAIPPRGGADTQY,TRBJ2-3,TRBV20-1
ASSFSGGNYNEQF,TRBJ2-1,TRBV7-2
ASSLWSSYNSPLH,TRBJ1-6,TRBV7-2
ASSISGRRAPPGELF,TRBJ2-2,TRBV19
ASSYVPRFGRNEQF,TRBJ2-1,TRBV6-2/TRBV6-3
ASSSQGSDYEQY,TRBJ2-7,TRBV19
SATGRGYDSPLH,TRBJ1-6,TRBV20-1
ASSFGLAQYNEQF,TRBJ2-1,TRBV7-2
ASRDRDYGYT,TRBJ1-2,TRBV12-3/TRBV12-4
ASRPGLAGNEQF,TRBJ2-1,TRBV19
ASSKRDREYQETQY,TRBJ2-5,TRBV7-8